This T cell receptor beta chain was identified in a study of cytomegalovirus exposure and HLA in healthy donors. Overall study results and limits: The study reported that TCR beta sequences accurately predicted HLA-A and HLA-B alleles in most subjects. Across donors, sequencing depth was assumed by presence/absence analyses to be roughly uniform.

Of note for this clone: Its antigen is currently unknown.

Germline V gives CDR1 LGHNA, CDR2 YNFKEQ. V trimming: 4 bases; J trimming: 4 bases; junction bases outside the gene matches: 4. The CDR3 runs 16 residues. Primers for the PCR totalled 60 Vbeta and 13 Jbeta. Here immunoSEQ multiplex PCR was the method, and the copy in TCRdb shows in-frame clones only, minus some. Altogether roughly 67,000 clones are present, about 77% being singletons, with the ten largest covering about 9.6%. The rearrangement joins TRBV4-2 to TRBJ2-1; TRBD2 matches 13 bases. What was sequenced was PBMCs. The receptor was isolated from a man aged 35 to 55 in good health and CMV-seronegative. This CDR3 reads CASSPGLAGKYNEQFF. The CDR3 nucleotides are TGTGCCAGCAGCCCGGGACTAGCGGGAAAATACAATGAGCAGTTCTTC.